What follows is one T cell receptor beta chain and its context. Its antigen remains unidentified. These data originate in a study of CD8+CD57+ T cells in acquired aplastic anemia. Study information: Sorted CD4+ and CD8+ cells yielded DNA averaging around 3.5 ug.

Both TCR beta VDJ combination and CDR3 sequence profiling were carried out. Genomic DNA was the template for this profiling. TCRdb analysed the reads with MiXCR anew, one entry per CDR3 protein. The profile shows 50,000 to 70,000 distinct CDR3 sequences, around 55% of them singletons. Findings and caveats of the study: Statistical testing detected no significant gap in CD8+ Simpson's diversity between patients and controls.

The germline gives CDR1 SNHLY, CDR2 FYNNEI. Trimming stripped 4 bases from V and 2 bases from J, with 9 bases between. The length of the CDR3 is 13 residues. Source material: sorted CD4+, CD8+, or CD8+CD57+ T cells (not recorded which) from PBMCs. The rearrangement joins TRBV2 to TRBJ2-7; D is unresolved. The TCR comes from a human donor in good health, serving as a control. The CDR3 coding sequence is TGTGCCAGCAGTGTGGATTTGCCCTACGAGCAGTACGTC. It codes for CASSVDLPYEQYV.